This record looks at one T cell receptor (beta chain) sequence and its context. These data come from a study of T cell changes during pregnancy in multiple sclerosis. The method was immunoSEQ multiplex PCR; TCRdb's version includes in-frame clones alone and lacks a portion of them. The repertoire holds 55,000 to 80,000 clones, with about 93% as singletons. V dropped 11 bases and J dropped 1; count of bases not matched to a gene: 4. Per the germline V gene, CDR1 is SGHAT and CDR2 is FQNNGV. This CDR3 is 12 amino acids long. This TCR was recovered from a female donor with multiple sclerosis, enrolled in a pregnancy study. The chain is built from TRBV11-2 and TRBJ1-1; 7 bases agree with TRBD1. Source: CD8+ T cells from peripheral blood mononuclear cells, taken in the second trimester of pregnancy. The CDR3 sequence: CAGTGENTEAFF. The CDR3 bases are TGTGCCGGAACAGGGGAGAACACTGAAGCTTTCTTT.